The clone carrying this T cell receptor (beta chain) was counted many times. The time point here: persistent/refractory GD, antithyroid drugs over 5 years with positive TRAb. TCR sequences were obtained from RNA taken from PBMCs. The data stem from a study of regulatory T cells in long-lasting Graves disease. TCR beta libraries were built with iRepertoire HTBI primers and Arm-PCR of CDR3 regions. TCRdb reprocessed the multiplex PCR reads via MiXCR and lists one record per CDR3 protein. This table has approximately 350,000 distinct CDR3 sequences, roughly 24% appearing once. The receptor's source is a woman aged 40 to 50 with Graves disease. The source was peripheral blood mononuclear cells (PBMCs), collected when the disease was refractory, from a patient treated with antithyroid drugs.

This CDR3 reads CASSEPSLSGQYF. The CDR3 bases are TGTGCCAGCAGTGAGCCTAGTTTAAGCGGGCAGTACTTC. The V gene is TRBV2, the J gene TRBJ2-7; D is perhaps TRBD2 (5 bases). V was clipped by 3 bases and J by 9 bases, with 15 bases between them. Germline CDR1 is SNHLY and CDR2 is FYNNEI. This CDR3 has 13 residues.